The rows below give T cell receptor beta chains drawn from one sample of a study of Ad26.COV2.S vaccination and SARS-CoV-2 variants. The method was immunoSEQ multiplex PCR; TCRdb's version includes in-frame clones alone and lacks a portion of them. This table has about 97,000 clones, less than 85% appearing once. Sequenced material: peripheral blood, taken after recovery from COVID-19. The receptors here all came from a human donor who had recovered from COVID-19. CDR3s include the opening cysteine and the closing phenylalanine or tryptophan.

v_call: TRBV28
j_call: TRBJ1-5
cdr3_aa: CASNPGGSGSNQPQHF

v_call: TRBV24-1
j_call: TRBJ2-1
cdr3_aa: CATSENRDLYNEQFF

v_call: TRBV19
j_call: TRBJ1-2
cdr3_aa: CASLRTAVGNYGYTF

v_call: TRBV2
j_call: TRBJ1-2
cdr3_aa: CARPLPGGVYGYTF

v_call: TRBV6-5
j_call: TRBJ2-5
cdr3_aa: CASSYRFSGDQETQYF

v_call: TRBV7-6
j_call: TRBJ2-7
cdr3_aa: CASSLETGGQNEQYF

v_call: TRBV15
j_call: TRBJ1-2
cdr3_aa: CATSRDRGGGYTF

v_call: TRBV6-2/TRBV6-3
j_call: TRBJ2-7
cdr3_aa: CASSYSPLAGGLNPYEQYF

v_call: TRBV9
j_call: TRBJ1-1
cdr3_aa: CASSPARGIWDTEAFF

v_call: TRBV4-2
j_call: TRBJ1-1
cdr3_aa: CASSQDLDSFFEAFF

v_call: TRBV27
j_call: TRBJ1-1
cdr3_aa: CASGQPHRDTEAFF

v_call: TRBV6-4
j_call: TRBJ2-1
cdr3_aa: CASSDSSSGQQFF

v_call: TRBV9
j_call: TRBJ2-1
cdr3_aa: CASSVGTYNNNEQFF

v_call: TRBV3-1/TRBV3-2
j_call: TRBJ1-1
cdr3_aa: CASSHTRASTEAFF

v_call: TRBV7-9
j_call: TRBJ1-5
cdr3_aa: CASSLGAGQIKNQPQHF

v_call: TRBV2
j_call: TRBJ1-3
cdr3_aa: CASRLYPGNTIYF

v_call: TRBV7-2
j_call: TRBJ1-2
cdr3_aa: CASSLTGAHGYTF

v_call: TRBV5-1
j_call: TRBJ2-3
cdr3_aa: CASSLVGGRGTDTQYF

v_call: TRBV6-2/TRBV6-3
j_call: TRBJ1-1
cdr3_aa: CASSYPRLNTEAFF

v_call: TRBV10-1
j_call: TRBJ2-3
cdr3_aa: CASSVTTSDTQYF

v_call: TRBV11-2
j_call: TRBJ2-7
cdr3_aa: CASSLDGTGGHEQYF

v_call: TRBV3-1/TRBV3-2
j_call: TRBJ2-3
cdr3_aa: CASSQGLRQDTQYF

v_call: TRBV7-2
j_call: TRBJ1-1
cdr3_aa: CASSPGTMNTEAFF

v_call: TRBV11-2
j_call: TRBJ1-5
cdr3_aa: CASSLDTGVTQPQHF

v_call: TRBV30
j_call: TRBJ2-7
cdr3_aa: CAWRVGGGPFHEQYF

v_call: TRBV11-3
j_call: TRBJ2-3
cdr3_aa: CASSLTASTDTQYF

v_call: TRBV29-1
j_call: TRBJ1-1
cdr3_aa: CSVGRTNSGAFF

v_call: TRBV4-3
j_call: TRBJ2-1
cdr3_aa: CASSQERPDRYNEQFF

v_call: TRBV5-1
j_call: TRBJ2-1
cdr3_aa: CASRGDRRQFF

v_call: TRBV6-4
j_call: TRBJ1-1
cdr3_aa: CASSEVPGGPPNTEAFF

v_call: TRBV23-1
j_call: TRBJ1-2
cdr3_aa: CASSQSIIGDYGYTF

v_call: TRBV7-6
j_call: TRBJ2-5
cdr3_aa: CASSLDWLVPRGQGVLAQYF

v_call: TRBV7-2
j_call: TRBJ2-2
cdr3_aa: CASSALLDTGELFF

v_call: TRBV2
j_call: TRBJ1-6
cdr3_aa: CASKGTGNSPLHF

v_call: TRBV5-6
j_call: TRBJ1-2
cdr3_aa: CASSLVSAGGEKIYGYTF

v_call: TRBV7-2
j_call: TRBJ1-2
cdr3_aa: CASSLGYRQGEGYTF

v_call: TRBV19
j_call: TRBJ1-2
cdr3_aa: CASSPEVRRANYGYTF

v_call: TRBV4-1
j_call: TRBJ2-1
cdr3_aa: CASSRSQLSNEQFF

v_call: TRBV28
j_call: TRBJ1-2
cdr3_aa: CASIGTGHYGYTF

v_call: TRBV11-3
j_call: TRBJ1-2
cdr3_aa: CAPMGQNYGYTF

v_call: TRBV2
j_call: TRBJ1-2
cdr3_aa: CASSQRTGSAYGYTF

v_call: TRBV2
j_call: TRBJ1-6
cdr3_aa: CASSDFGENNSPLHF

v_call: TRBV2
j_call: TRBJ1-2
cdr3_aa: CASSEDKLGGYTF

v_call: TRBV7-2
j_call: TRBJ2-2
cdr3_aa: CASSLVPSEYTGELFF

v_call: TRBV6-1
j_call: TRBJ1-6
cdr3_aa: CASSVYAGTGGGNSPLHF

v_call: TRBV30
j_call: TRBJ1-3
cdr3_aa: CAWNALEAGNTIYF